This TCR beta chain was sequenced during a study of identical twins' blood T cells. Study findings and constraints: Each donor's most abundant TCRbeta clonotypes shared more CDR3 sequences with her twin than unrelated donors.

Via MiXCR, TCRdb re-called the 5' RACE reads, giving one row per CDR3 protein. The repertoire holds 350,000 to 400,000 distinct CDR3 sequences, with roughly 31% as singletons. Per the germline V gene, CDR1 is DFQATT and CDR2 is SNEGSKA (reference sequence). The CDR3 is 13 amino acids. V gave up 1 base and J gave up 6 bases, with 10 bases separating them. This clonotype was seen more than once but under ten times. Antigen specificity is unknown. Sequencing input: PBMCs. This TCR derives from a woman aged 18-50 years in good health. The rearrangement joins TRBV20-1 to TRBJ2-1; D is unclear. CDR3 sequence: CSARVESSNEQFF. The DNA for the CDR3 is TGCAGTGCTAGAGTAGAGTCATCCAATGAGCAGTTCTTC.